These 16 T cell receptor beta chains originate from one sample sequenced in a study of blood T cell repertoires in COVID-19. Sequenced by immunoSEQ multiplex PCR; TCRdb stores in-frame clones only, minus some. The sample includes a few hundred thousand clones, about 90% of them seen just once. Sequenced sample: peripheral blood. The receptors were gathered from a man aged 40-49 years with active or convalescent COVID-19.

The rearrangement uses TRBV2 and TRBJ1-2; 10 nucleotides match TRBD1. This CDR3 region has 15 residues. From germline, CDR1 is SNHLY and CDR2 FYNNEI. V lost 4 bases and J lost 7; bases outside the gene matches: 9. The CDR3 nucleotides are TGTGCCAGCAGTGGAGGGACAGGGGCCTCTGTTGGCTACACCTTC. Translation gives CASSGGTGASVGYTF.

The CDR3 sequence is CSASDPNYGYTF. CDR3 nucleotides: TGCAGTGCTAGTGACCCGAACTATGGCTACACCTTC. V usage is TRBV20-1 and J usage is TRBJ1-2; no clear D. V was cut by 3 bases and J by 2 bases, with 7 bases left in between. The CDR3 consists of 12 residues. The germline V gene has CDR1 DFQATT and CDR2 SNEGSKA (reference sequence).

This clone was counted once. This sequence joins TRBV5-1 and TRBJ2-3, with 8 bases identical to TRBD1. The CDR3 runs to 15 residues. Trimming took 4 bases from V and 2 from J; bases not matched to a gene: 6. Per the germline V gene, CDR1 is SGHRS and CDR2 is YFSETQ. CDR3 sequence reads: CASSPQGALTDTQYF. Here the CDR3 DNA reads TGCGCCAGCAGCCCCCAGGGGGCCCTCACAGATACGCAGTATTTT. The variable domain in full, with the rest retrieved from reference TRBV5-1 and TRBJ2-3, is KAGVTQTPRYLIKTRGQQVTLSCSPISGHRSVSWYQQTPGQGLQFLFEYFSETQRNKGNFPGRFSGRQFSNSRSEMNVSTLELGDSALYLCASSPQGALTDTQYFGPGTRLTVL.

CDR3 amino acids: CASSIDSRQGSTDTQYF. The CDR3 coding sequence is TGTGCCAGTAGTATAGATTCCCGACAGGGGAGCACAGATACGCAGTATTTT. The rearrangement links TRBV19 to TRBJ2-3; 8 bases line up with TRBD1. V lost 0 bases, J lost 0 bases, and 5 bases stayed unmatched. The CDR3 spans 17 residues. Germline lookup yields CDR1 LNHDA and CDR2 SQIVND (reference sequence).

The chain is built from TRBV9 and TRBJ2-3; TRBD1 matches at 7 bases. The CDR3 is 16 residues long. V shed 0 bases and J 1 base; nucleotides not matched to a gene: 5. The V gene's germline CDR1 is SGDLS and CDR2 YYNGEE. CDR3 DNA: TGTGCCAGCAGCGTAGACAAGGGGGCCGGCACAGATACGCAGTATTTT. This codes for CASSVDKGAGTDTQYF.

The genes are TRBV11-2 and TRBJ1-1; D ambiguous. The V gene's germline CDR1 is SGHAT and CDR2 FQNNGV. CDR3 size: 16 residues. The V end lost 0 bases, the J end lost 1 base, and 12 bases lay between the germline ends. This chain's CDR3 is CASSLEAGRRNTEAFF. The CDR3 DNA sequence: TGTGCCAGCAGCTTAGAAGCGGGGAGGAGGAACACTGAAGCTTTCTTT.

This clone was seen only a few times. The chain uses TRBV5-1 and TRBJ1-3, with TRBD1 as a possible D gene (5 bases). Germline V gene sequence: CDR1 SGHRS, CDR2 YFSETQ. CDR3 length: 13 residues. V was pared by 5 bases and J by 2 bases, with 8 bases between. The chain's CDR3 is CASSKGPGNTIYF. The CDR3 region has the DNA TGCGCCAGCAGTAAGGGGCCTGGAAACACCATATATTTT. The complete variable domain, with remaining parts taken from reference TRBV5-1 and TRBJ1-3, reads KAGVTQTPRYLIKTRGQQVTLSCSPISGHRSVSWYQQTPGQGLQFLFEYFSETQRNKGNFPGRFSGRQFSNSRSEMNVSTLELGDSALYLCASSKGPGNTIYFGEGSWLTVV.

The gene calls are TRBV27 and TRBJ2-1, with 10 nucleotides matching TRBD2. The CDR3 extends over 16 amino acids. V lost 6 bases, J lost 4 bases, and 9 bases stayed unmatched. Germline V gene sequence: CDR1 MNHEY, CDR2 SMNVEV (reference sequence). The CDR3, as DNA: TGTGCCAGCAGCTCTATAGCGGGGGGCCCTTACAATGAGCAGTTCTTC. This sequence encodes CASSSIAGGPYNEQFF.

This chain links TRBV5-4 with TRBJ2-5, with 7 nucleotides matching TRBD2. Trimming removed 1 base from V and 7 bases from J; junction bases left unmatched: 10. The CDR3 covers 15 residues. Germline CDR1 reads SGHNT; CDR2 reads YYREEE (reference sequence). In DNA form, the CDR3 reads TGTGCCAGCAGCTTGATGGCTAGCGGTCCGGGGACCCAGTACTTC. Translating gives CASSLMASGPGTQYF.

This clone is a singleton in its sample. This chain connects TRBV7-9 to TRBJ2-7; D possibly corresponds to TRBD1 (6 bases). V dropped 3 bases and J dropped 4 bases, with 25 bases sitting between them. CDR3 length equals 18 residues. Germline lookup yields CDR1 SEHNR and CDR2 FQNEAQ (reference sequence). CDR3 nucleotide sequence: TGTGCCAGCAGCTTGACGCACTCTCTTCAGGGGTTCGTATACGAGCAGTACTTC. Its protein is CASSLTHSLQGFVYEQYF.

This clone has a handful of counts. CDR3 loop: CASSPRQGSSTDTQYF. The CDR3 DNA reads TGTGCCAGCAGCCCACGACAGGGCTCTAGCACAGATACGCAGTATTTT. The gene calls are TRBV3-1 (or the pseudogene TRBV3-2) and TRBJ2-3; 7 bases align to TRBD1. CDR1 and CDR2 from the germline V gene are LGHDT and YNNKEL (reference sequence). The CDR3 is made up of 16 amino acids. The V segment lost 4 bases and the J segment 0 bases; nucleotides outside the gene matches: 7.

The V and J genes are TRBV18 and TRBJ1-1, with D possibly TRBD1 on 6 matching bases. The CDR3 has 15 residues. CDR1 is KGHSH, CDR2 LQKENI, per germline. The ends were cut back, 4 bases at V and 5 bases at J, with 17 bases in the middle. Written as DNA, the CDR3 is TGTGCCAGCTCACTCCTGGGGAGGGGGGGAACTGAAGCTTTCTTT. Translating gives CASSLLGRGGTEAFF.

V gene TRBV4-1 combines with J gene TRBJ1-5; D might be TRBD1 (5 bases). Germline lookup yields CDR1 MGHRA and CDR2 YSYEKL. CDR3 size: 13 residues. The ends were cut back, 3 bases at V and 7 bases at J, with 10 bases in the middle. The CDR3 loop is CASSQGGFQPQHF. CDR3 DNA sequence: TGCGCCAGCAGCCAGGGGGGATTCCAGCCCCAGCATTTT.

The count of this clone is one. The genes are TRBV6-5 and TRBJ1-5, with TRBD1 matching over 8 bases. V was clipped by 6 bases and J by 2 bases; unmatched bases: 6. Germline CDR1 and CDR2: MNHEY and SVGAGI. This CDR3 comprises 15 residues. The CDR3 coding sequence is TGTGCCAGCAGACCAGACAGGGGAGGCAATCAGCCCCAGCATTTT. This translates into CASRPDRGGNQPQHF.

This clone was seen only a few times. This chain joins TRBV3-1 (or the pseudogene TRBV3-2) and TRBJ1-4, with 7 bases matching TRBD1. The CDR3 contains 15 residues. J was trimmed by 10 bases and V by 7 bases; bases with no gene match: 15. The germline V gene has CDR1 LGHDT and CDR2 YNNKEL (reference sequence). CDR3 region: CASNQGNRGITKLFF. DNA for the CDR3: TGTGCCAGCAACCAGGGGAACAGGGGAATCACAAAACTGTTTTTT.

The chain employs TRBV6-5 and TRBJ1-1; a weak D match, TRBD1 (5 bases). Germline values: CDR1 MNHEY, CDR2 SVGAGI. This CDR3 comprises 12 residues. V shed 10 bases and J shed 4 bases, with 13 bases lying between them. The CDR3 protein is CATRVGSTEAFF. In DNA form, the CDR3 reads TGTGCCACCAGGGTGGGGAGCACTGAAGCTTTCTTT.